This T cell receptor (beta chain) was documented in a study of T cell repertoires in cytomegalovirus infection. Overall study context: Used in the study were CMV epitopes, some recently identified and HLA-C-restricted, others well-studied and HLA-B-restricted. Both a matching HLA type and CMV infection were indicated by public TCR beta signatures.

Study-level findings and limits: Summed frequency of public TCR beta families distinguished CMV carriers with the relevant HLA. Within the response measured ex vivo, HLA-C-restricted CMV-specific TCR beta clonotypes were dominant.

This CDR3 is built from 14 residues. J lost 10 bases, V lost 5 bases, and 6 bases had no gene match. Germline assignment: CDR1 MNHEY and CDR2 SMNVEV (reference sequence). As concerns this clonotype: What it binds is unknown.

MiXCR was run by TCRdb on the reads, yielding one entry per CDR3 protein. The table lists about a million distinct CDR3 sequences, 31% of them singletons. This clonotype was sampled from a human donor in good health (CMV status not recorded). Some clones in this sample may be carry-over from other donors' samples. The chain carries TRBV27 and TRBJ2-3; TRBD2 agrees at 13 bases. Sequenced material: cultured CD8+ T cells from PBMCs, taken from culture after CMV antigen stimulation. The DNA for the CDR3 is TGTGCCAGCAGTAACCGGACTAGCGGGGGCGCGCAGTATTTT. Translating it yields CASSNRTSGGAQYF.